The T cell receptor (beta chain) under discussion was sequenced for a study of breast tumors, draining lymph nodes, adjacent tissues (dated by TCRdb to the mid-2010s). Turning to the overall study: Breast cancer patients provided tumor, adjacent nontumor tissue and axillary lymph nodes, and the study compared the TCR beta repertoires across these three sources. The study aimed to assess the relationships and possible T-cell exchange between tumor, surrounding tissue and draining lymph node repertoires in human breast cancer.

This clonotype has a count of ten or more. Its antigen remains undetermined. It has no much larger one-base neighbor in the sample; base qualities were not kept. V loses 0 bases of germline sequence and J loses 0 bases, and the interval between the two ends is 17 bases. CDR1 and CDR2 (ENHRY, SYGVKD) derive from the germline V gene. CDR3 length: 19 amino acids, cysteine to phenylalanine. The CDR3 DNA has 57 bases and is translated from base 1. The lymph node samples were taken from the axillary draining lymph nodes of breast cancer patients. This sample was sequenced with an Illumina HiSeq 2000. Multiplex PCR amplification was used to generate the TCR beta chain libraries. The amplified TCR beta chain products were analyzed by high-throughput sequencing. TCRdb applied fastp at Q25 and MiXCR to the public reads, then kept only in-frame beta chains. Each record represents a unique CDR3 protein, reported with the most common genes and DNA among its rows. The table for this sample lists around 190,000 distinct CDR3 sequences; roughly a third of them were counted only once. The top ten clones comprise 4% to 5.5% of the sample.

Points the paper makes about the study in general: The data were considered consistent with most tumor T cells being derived from the lymph node and subsequently expanding within tumor tissue. Tumors showed preferential V and J gene usage, and their T-cell repertoire diversity fell below that of lymph nodes yet above that of nontumor tissue. Tumor and nontumor tissue repertoires were significantly more similar in luminal-like than in basal-like breast cancer. Rather than being directly demonstrated, the conclusion that tumor T cells originate in lymph nodes was presented as consistent with a hypothesis.

The TCR comes from a female donor with breast cancer. Some clones in this sample may be carry-over from other donors' samples. Sequencing was carried out using axillary lymph node tissue. The sequence links TRBV10-3 to TRBJ2-2, with the D gene uncertain. CDR3 loop: CAISESPWTRSSNTGELFF. The bases are TGTGCCATCAGTGAGTCCCCTTGGACCCGCTCCTCGAACACCGGGGAGCTGTTTTTT.